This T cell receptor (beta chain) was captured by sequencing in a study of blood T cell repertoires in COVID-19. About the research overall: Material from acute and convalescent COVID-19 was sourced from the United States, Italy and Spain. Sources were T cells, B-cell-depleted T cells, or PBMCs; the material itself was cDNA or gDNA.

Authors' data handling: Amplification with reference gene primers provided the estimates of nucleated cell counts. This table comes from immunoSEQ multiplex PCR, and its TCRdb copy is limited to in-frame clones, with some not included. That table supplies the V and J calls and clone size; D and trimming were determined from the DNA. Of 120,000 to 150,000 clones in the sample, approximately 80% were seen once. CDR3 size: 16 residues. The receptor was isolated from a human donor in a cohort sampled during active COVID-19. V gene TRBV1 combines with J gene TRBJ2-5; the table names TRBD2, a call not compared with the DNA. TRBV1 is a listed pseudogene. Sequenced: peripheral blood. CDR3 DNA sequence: TGCACCAGCAGCCGCACCCAGGACGGAGGTGGCGAGACCCAGTACTTC. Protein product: CTSSRTQDGGGETQYF.